The 10 T cell receptor beta chains below come from one sample, sequenced in a study of cytomegalovirus exposure and HLA in healthy donors. The PCR used 60 Vbeta and 13 Jbeta primers. Libraries were prepared by immunoSEQ multiplex PCR; TCRdb keeps only in-frame clonotypes and omits some of them. Of approximately 96,000 clones in the sample, 74% were seen once. Sequenced: PBMCs. The receptors shown here come from a male donor in good health and CMV-seronegative.

In nucleotides, the CDR3 is TGCAGCGCGAAAGAGGAAAGCAATCAGCCCCAGCATTTT. This gives the protein CSAKEESNQPQHF. This chain connects TRBV29-1 to TRBJ1-5; D is ambiguous. The CDR3 is made up of 13 amino acids. Germline CDR1 SQVTM, CDR2 ANQGSEA. V lost 7 bases to trimming and J lost 1 base, with 11 bases between them.

The chain has TRBV6-1 and TRBJ2-7; D gene ambiguous. The CDR3 is 12 residues long. Germline CDR1 is MNHNS and CDR2 is SASEGT. The germline V and J ends were trimmed by 2 bases and 4 bases, with 6 bases remaining between them. In nucleotides, the CDR3 is TGTGCCAGCAGTGAAATCGGTTACGAGCAGTACTTC. Its translation: CASSEIGYEQYF.

The chain is built from TRBV7-9 and TRBJ2-7, with TRBD2 matching 8 bases. V was clipped by 5 bases and J by 4 bases; unmatched bases: 10. The germline CDR1 and CDR2 sequences are SEHNR and FQNEAQ (reference sequence). The CDR3 runs to 15 residues. The chain's CDR3 is CASSSIAGPLYEQYF. In DNA form, the CDR3 reads TGTGCCAGCAGCAGTATAGCGGGACCGTTGTACGAGCAGTACTTC.

Worth noting for this clone: Germline and junction disagree at one end, which may indicate a read error. The chain carries TRBV7-7 and TRBJ2-7; maybe TRBD2 (6 bases). Per the germline V gene, CDR1 is SSHAT and CDR2 is FNYEAQ (reference sequence). The CDR3 is 13 residues long. The CDR3 sequence: CASSLAGSYEQYF. The CDR3 nucleotides read TGTGCTAGCAGCTTAGCCGGGAGCTACGAGCAGTACTTC.

The chain couples TRBV5-4 to TRBJ2-7; 7 bases match TRBD1. The CDR3 has 14 amino acids. Germline CDR1 and CDR2: SGHNT and YYREEE (reference sequence). V gave up 0 bases and J gave up 4 bases; unmatched junction bases: 4. This CDR3 is CASSLGGQIYEQYF. As DNA, the CDR3 is TGTGCCAGCAGCTTGGGGGGACAGATTTACGAGCAGTACTTC.

This clone was seen more than once but under ten times. The rearrangement links TRBV7-2 to TRBJ1-1; the match to TRBD1 covers 9 bases. After removal of 6 bases from V and 10 bases from J, the junction contained 9 bases not matched to a gene. The CDR3 has 13 residues. Germline assignment: CDR1 SGHTA and CDR2 FQGNSA. The CDR3 bases are TGTGCCAGCAGGTCGACAGGGGGAAGGGGAGCTTTCTTT. It yields the protein CASRSTGGRGAFF.

Only a few counts were recorded for this clone. This rearrangement joins TRBV5-4 to TRBJ2-7; D is possibly TRBD2 (6 bases). The germline V and J ends were trimmed by 3 bases and 1 base, with 11 bases remaining between them. Germline V gene sequence: CDR1 SGHNT, CDR2 YYREEE (reference sequence). The CDR3 loop spans 14 amino acids. CDR3 region: CASSSEGGSYEQYF. CDR3 nucleotide sequence: TGTGCCAGCAGCTCGGAGGGCGGATCCTACGAGCAGTACTTC.

The rearrangement links TRBV5-1 to TRBJ1-1; 9 nucleotides match TRBD1. The CDR3 loop spans 15 amino acids. After removal of 1 base from V and 6 bases from J, the junction contained 7 bases not matched to a gene. Germline values: CDR1 SGHRS, CDR2 YFSETQ. CDR3 sequence: CASSLQGQGKSEAFF. The CDR3 bases are TGCGCCAGCAGCTTGCAGGGACAGGGAAAGTCTGAAGCTTTCTTT.

This clone was recorded a few times. This CDR3 reads CASTLAGYNEQFF. In DNA, the CDR3 is TGTGCCAGCACACTAGCGGGGTACAATGAGCAGTTCTTC. V usage is TRBV4-2 and J usage is TRBJ2-1; TRBD2 matches 10 bases. V lost 7 bases to trimming and J lost 4 bases; unmatched junction nucleotides: 1. Per the germline V gene, CDR1 is LGHNA and CDR2 is YNFKEQ. This CDR3 region has 13 residues.

This clone was seen just once. The chain carries TRBV30 and TRBJ2-7; a possible D gene is TRBD2 (5 bases). The CDR3 is 14 amino acids. The V gene's germline CDR1 is GTSNPN and CDR2 SVGIG (reference sequence). V lost 0 bases and J lost 7, with 16 bases in between. The CDR3 nucleotides are TGTGCCTGGAGTGTAGCGGCGCCCCCTACAGAGCAGTACTTC. This sequence encodes CAWSVAAPPTEQYF.